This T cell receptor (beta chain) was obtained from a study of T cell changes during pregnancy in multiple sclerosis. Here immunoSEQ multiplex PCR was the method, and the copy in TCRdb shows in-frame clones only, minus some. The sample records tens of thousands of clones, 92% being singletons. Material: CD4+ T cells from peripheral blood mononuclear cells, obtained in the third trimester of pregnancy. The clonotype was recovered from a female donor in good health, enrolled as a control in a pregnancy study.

Here the CDR3 reads CASSLDTPSDPPTDTQYF. CDR3 bases: TGTGCCAGCAGCTTGGACACTCCTAGTGACCCCCCCACAGATACGCAGTATTTT. The chain employs TRBV5-6 and TRBJ2-3; no reliable D call. The CDR3 sequence is 18 residues long. The V end was cut by 0 bases, the J end by 2 bases, with 19 bases between. The V gene's germline CDR1 is SGHDT and CDR2 YYEEEE. Based on the CDR3 plus reference TRBV5-6 and TRBJ2-3, the full variable domain is DAGVTQSPTHLIKTRGQQVTLRCSPKSGHDTVSWYQQALGQGPQFIFQYYEEEERQRGNFPDRFSGHQFPNYSSELNVNALLLGDSALYLCASSLDTPSDPPTDTQYFGPGTRLTVL.